Below, 17 T cell receptor beta chains from the same sample are listed, as sequenced in a study of identical twins. TCRdb passed the 5' RACE reads through MiXCR, listing each CDR3 protein once. Here the sample spans approximately 550,000 distinct CDR3 sequences, 20% to 25% being singletons. A further study also used this sample, focusing on yellow fever vaccine responses in identical twins.

The sequenced sample consisted of CD4+ T cells sorted from blood. The receptors derive from a woman aged 18 to 35 in good health.

The rearrangement joins TRBV12-3 or TRBV12-4 to TRBJ2-3; 9 positions match TRBD2. The CDR3 is 13 amino acids. The junction had 5 bases not matched to a gene; V was cut back by 8 bases and J by 5 bases. The CDR3 DNA reads TGTGCCAGCCAGCGGGAGGCAAAAGATACGCAGTATTTT. It specifies CASQREAKDTQYF.

This chain uses TRBV9 with TRBJ2-3; 8 bases agree with TRBD2. Germline V gives CDR1 SGDLS, CDR2 YYNGEE. With 2 bases clipped from V and 0 bases from J, the junction kept 5 bases outside the gene matches. The CDR3 is 16 residues long. The CDR3 DNA reads TGTGCCAGCAGCGTCCAAGCGGGGGACAGCACAGATACGCAGTATTTT. Amino acid sequence: CASSVQAGDSTDTQYF.

This clonotype was observed a handful of times. This sequence joins TRBV7-2 and TRBJ1-1; possible D gene TRBD1, 6 bases. Germline V lookup: CDR1 SGHTA, CDR2 FQGNSA. V was clipped by 5 bases and J by 5 bases, with 18 bases between them. This CDR3 has 15 amino acids. CDR3 in amino acids: CASSPQQGKRTEAFF. In DNA form, the CDR3 reads TGTGCCAGCAGCCCCCAACAGGGTAAGCGGACTGAAGCTTTCTTT.

This clonotype turned up a few times. The chain combines TRBV20-1 with TRBJ1-1; TRBD1 aligns across 11 bases. The CDR3 spans 13 residues. Germline CDR1 DFQATT, CDR2 SNEGSKA (reference sequence). After removal of 5 bases from V and 5 bases from J, the junction contained 4 bases not matched to a gene. Here the CDR3 DNA reads TGCAGTGCTGGGACAGGGGGGCAAACTGAAGCTTTCTTT. This gives the protein CSAGTGGQTEAFF.

The chain's CDR3 is CSARDSGLLTYEQYV. The CDR3 DNA reads TGCAGTGCTAGAGATAGTGGACTCTTAACCTACGAGCAGTACGTC. The gene calls are TRBV20-1 and TRBJ2-7; TRBD2 might be the D (5 bases). Germline loops: CDR1 DFQATT, CDR2 SNEGSKA (reference sequence). CDR3 size: 15 residues. V lost 0 bases and J 2 bases, leaving 14 bases between the germline ends.

J is TRBJ2-6 and V is TRBV7-9; 8 bases map to TRBD1. The J segment lost 0 bases and the V segment lost 5 bases, leaving 3 bases of the junction unmatched. CDR1 is SEHNR, CDR2 FQNEAQ, per germline (reference sequence). CDR3 length equals 16 residues. The CDR3 region is CASSMDRASGANVLTF. DNA for the CDR3: TGTGCCAGCAGCATGGACAGGGCCTCTGGGGCCAACGTCCTGACTTTC.

In its sample, this clonotype was seen a few times. J is TRBJ2-7 and V is TRBV10-3, with D possibly TRBD2 on 6 matching bases. V gave up 2 bases and J gave up 4 bases, with 6 bases separating them. Germline CDR1 is ENHRY and CDR2 is SYGVKD. The CDR3 totals 12 residues. CDR3 in DNA: TGTGCCATCAGTGAGGGGGGGTACGAGCAGTACGTC. The encoded protein is CAISEGGYEQYV.

The chain couples TRBV7-8 to TRBJ2-5; TRBD1 is a possible D gene (5 bases). Germline CDR1 reads SGHVS; CDR2 reads FQNEAQ. V lost 2 bases and J lost 5, with 18 bases in between. The CDR3 covers 16 residues. CDR3 region: CASSLSRAGFFETQYF. For the CDR3, the DNA is TGTGCCAGCAGCTTAAGCCGCGCAGGGTTCTTCGAGACCCAGTACTTC. Combining the CDR3 with reference TRBV7-8 and TRBJ2-5 gives the whole variable domain GAGVSQSPRYKVAKRGQDVALRCDPISGHVSLFWYQQALGQGPEFLTYFQNEAQLDKSGLPSDRFFAERPEGSVSTLKIQRTQQEDSAVYLCASSLSRAGFFETQYFGPGTRLLVL.

This clonotype came up a few times. The CDR3 is CASVSGPESYEQYF. CDR3 in DNA: TGTGCCAGTGTCTCCGGCCCCGAGAGCTACGAGCAGTACTTC. V usage is TRBV12-3 or TRBV12-4 and J usage is TRBJ2-7; D unresolved. The CDR3 runs 14 residues. Deletions cut 9 bases from V and 3 bases from J, with 18 bases between.

This clonotype was found a few times. This chain links TRBV7-9 with TRBJ2-5; D perhaps matches TRBD2 (5 bases). Per germline, CDR1 SEHNR and CDR2 FQNEAQ (reference sequence). The germline V and J ends were trimmed by 4 bases and 4 bases, with 10 bases remaining between them. The CDR3 is made up of 13 amino acids. The CDR3 spells CASSSLAPETQYF. The CDR3, as DNA: TGTGCCAGCAGCTCTCTAGCCCCAGAGACCCAGTACTTC.

The table lists this clonotype with a count of one. This chain connects TRBV6-5 to TRBJ2-5; D remains unclear. The CDR3 has 15 residues. Germline V gene lookup returns CDR1 MNHEY and CDR2 SVGAGI. Trimming stripped 0 bases from V and 5 bases from J, with 13 bases between. The DNA of the CDR3 is TGTGCCAGCAGTTACTCTTGGACGGCACAGGAGACCCAGTACTTC. Translation gives CASSYSWTAQETQYF.

The chain links TRBV6-5 to TRBJ2-5; D is uncertain. The CDR3 is 15 residues long. Germline lookup yields CDR1 MNHEY and CDR2 SVGAGI. Trimming shortened V by 0 bases and J by 2 bases, and 10 bases separated the two germline ends. CDR3 sequence: CASSYSMRIQETQYF. CDR3 DNA: TGTGCCAGCAGTTACTCGATGAGGATACAAGAGACCCAGTACTTC.

This clonotype was detected only a few times. The chain links TRBV28 to TRBJ2-1; D is ambiguous. This CDR3 is built from 15 residues. With 3 bases removed from V and 0 bases from J, the gap between germline ends came to 9 bases. CDR1 MDHEN and CDR2 SYDVKM come from the germline V gene. The CDR3: CASSFQRTSYNEQFF. CDR3 in DNA: TGTGCCAGCAGTTTCCAGCGCACCTCCTACAATGAGCAGTTCTTC.

The chain has TRBV7-6 and TRBJ2-7; the match to TRBD1 covers 9 bases. After removal of 2 bases from V and 6 bases from J, the junction contained 5 bases not matched to a gene. Germline CDR1 and CDR2: SGHVS and FNYEAQ. This CDR3 comprises 14 residues. CDR3 residues: CASSLRDREGEQYF. CDR3 sequence (DNA): TGTGCCAGCAGCTTAAGGGACAGGGAAGGCGAGCAGTACTTC.

This clonotype has more than one count but fewer than ten. This chain links TRBV20-1 with TRBJ1-5; 9 bases are shared with TRBD1. The CDR3 spans 14 residues. J gave up 4 bases and V 3 bases, and 4 bases lay outside the gene matches. CDR1 is DFQATT, CDR2 SNEGSKA, per germline (reference sequence). The CDR3 region has the DNA TGCAGTGCTAGCGGGGACAGGGTAAATCAGCCCCAGCATTTT. Protein product: CSASGDRVNQPQHF.

The genes are TRBV7-3 and TRBJ2-1; TRBD2 matches at 13 bases. The CDR3 sequence is 18 residues long. V shed 0 bases and J 2 bases; nucleotides not matched to a gene: 4. Germline V gives CDR1 SGHTA, CDR2 FQGTGA. The CDR3: CASSLTGGTSGTYNEQFF. The CDR3 DNA sequence: TGTGCCAGCAGCTTAACAGGGGGGACTAGCGGGACCTACAATGAGCAGTTCTTC. The full variable domain, its missing parts supplied by reference TRBV7-3 and TRBJ2-1, is GAGVSQTPSNKVTEKGKYVELRCDPISGHTALYWYRQSLGQGPEFLIYFQGTGAADDSGLPNDRFFAVRPEGSVSTLKIQRTERGDSAVYLCASSLTGGTSGTYNEQFFGPGTRLTVL.

The gene calls are TRBV29-1 and TRBJ1-5, with 7 bases matching TRBD1. Trimming at V came to 6 bases and at J to 5 bases, leaving 7 bases not matched to a gene. CDR1 and CDR2 from the germline V gene are SQVTM and ANQGSEA. The CDR3 loop spans 13 amino acids. CDR3 sequence: CSVAGGPDQPQHF. The CDR3 bases are TGCAGCGTCGCAGGGGGGCCGGATCAGCCCCAGCATTTT. The full variable domain, completed using reference TRBV29-1 and TRBJ1-5, is SAVISQKPSRDICQRGTSLTIQCQVDSQVTMMFWYRQQPGQSLTLIATANQGSEATYESGFVIDKFPISRPNLTFSTLTVSNMSPEDSSIYLCSVAGGPDQPQHFGDGTRLSIL.